These 6 T cell receptor beta chains came from one sample sequenced in a study of shared clonotypes between healthy human individuals. The protocol was immunoSEQ multiplex PCR, while the TCRdb copy is restricted to in-frame clones and leaves out a portion. The sample has some 1,900,000 clones, around 96% seen once; the top ten hold approximately 1.2%. Naive CD8 cells, CD45RO-negative and positively selected for CCR7, excluded terminally differentiated effector memory CD45RA+ cells. The material sequenced was naive CD8+ T cells sorted from blood. Receptor source: a man younger than 35 in good health.

V and J are TRBV7-2 and TRBJ2-1, with TRBD1 as a possible D gene (6 bases). V was cut by 4 bases and J by 2 bases, with 12 bases left in between. Germline values: CDR1 SGHTA, CDR2 FQGNSA. The CDR3 totals 15 residues. CDR3 sequence (DNA): TGTGCCAGCAGCTACCCAGGGGACACCTACAATGAGCAGTTCTTC. This codes for CASSYPGDTYNEQFF.

A word on this clone: Other DNA sequences in this specimen translate into the identical CDR3. The chain is built from TRBV6-5 and TRBJ2-7; 9 bases agree with TRBD1. The CDR3 covers 14 residues. Germline lookup yields CDR1 MNHEY and CDR2 SVGAGI. The trim removed 5 bases at V and 4 bases at J, leaving 6 bases unmatched. The DNA for the CDR3 is TGTGCCAGCAGTACAACAGGGGGCGTTTACGAGCAGTACTTC. Translation gives CASSTTGGVYEQYF.

The chain joins TRBV11-2 to TRBJ1-3; D gene ambiguous. Germline values: CDR1 SGHAT, CDR2 FQNNGV. This CDR3 is 15 amino acids long. V was shortened by 0 bases and J by 4 bases, with 10 bases between the two germline ends. The CDR3 sequence is CASSLEPGIGNTIYF. Here the CDR3 DNA reads TGTGCCAGCAGCTTAGAACCCGGGATAGGAAACACCATATATTTT.

The V gene is TRBV27, the J gene TRBJ1-2; the D gene is possibly TRBD1 (6 bases). CDR3 length equals 17 residues. Trimming removed 0 bases from V and 1 base from J, with 15 bases in between. The V gene's germline CDR1 is MNHEY and CDR2 SMNVEV (reference sequence). DNA for the CDR3: TGTGCCAGCAGTTTATCGCGGACAGAAAGCGATAACTATGGCTACACCTTC. This encodes CASSLSRTESDNYGYTF.

The chain carries TRBV30 and TRBJ2-3, with D perhaps matching TRBD2 (5 bases). CDR1 and CDR2 (germline): GTSNPN, SVGIG (reference sequence). The CDR3 contains 14 residues. V lost 2 bases to trimming and J lost 1 base, with 10 bases between them. CDR3 sequence: CAWSRSSGTDTQYF. DNA of the CDR3: TGTGCCTGGAGTCGAAGTAGCGGCACAGATACGCAGTATTTT.

A single count supports this clone. For the CDR3, the DNA is TGCGCCAGCAGCCAATCTATGCGTATAGCGGGAGAAGAGACCCAGTACTTC. It encodes CASSQSMRIAGEETQYF. V and J are TRBV4-1 and TRBJ2-5, with TRBD2 identical over 9 bases. CDR1 is MGHRA and CDR2 is YSYEKL in the germline V gene. This CDR3 is built from 17 residues. The V and J ends lost 2 bases and 3 bases, in that order; junction bases with no gene match: 10.